This passage covers 18 T cell receptor beta chains from one sample sequenced in a study of T cells in Graves' hyperthyroidism and ophthalmopathy. RNA transcripts gave rise to amplified TCR beta CDR3 regions. The HTBI primer set served for first-round RT-PCR of the TCR CDR3. TCRdb recomputed calls from the multiplex PCR reads with MiXCR, one row per CDR3 protein. This sample has a few hundred thousand distinct CDR3 sequences; approximately 14% occur once, and the top ten carry roughly 8%. Material for sequencing was blood. Every receptor here comes from a woman aged 18-30 years with Graves' hyperthyroidism.

This clonotype was counted a few times. This sequence joins TRBV10-3 and TRBJ1-6; perhaps TRBD1 as D (6 bases). The CDR3 has 14 amino acids. The germline V gene has CDR1 ENHRY and CDR2 SYGVKD. V gave up 6 bases and J gave up 8 bases, with 14 bases separating them. CDR3 in amino acids: CAIRGALSHSPLHF. The CDR3 DNA reads as TGTGCCATCAGGGGGGCCCTAAGTCATTCACCCCTCCACTTT.

Many counts were recorded for this clonotype. The chain combines TRBV20-1 with TRBJ2-7; no definite D call. The V end was cut by 2 bases, the J end by 6 bases, with 11 bases between. CDR1 and CDR2 from the germline V gene are DFQATT and SNEGSKA (reference sequence). The CDR3 is 12 amino acids. The CDR3 here is CSARKSDLEQYF. The CDR3 nucleotides read TGCAGTGCTAGAAAGTCAGACCTCGAGCAGTACTTC.

Points on this clonotype: At one boundary the junction diverges from the germline segment, which might be a read error. This sequence joins TRBV6-2 or TRBV6-3 and TRBJ1-2; the match to TRBD1 covers 9 bases. This CDR3 spans 15 amino acids. CDR1 is MNHEY, CDR2 SVGEGT, per germline. The CDR3 reads CASSYSGTGTHGYTF. The CDR3 nucleotides read TGTGCCAGCAGCTACTCCGGGACAGGGACCCATGGCTACACCTTC.

This sequence joins TRBV7-9 and TRBJ2-5; 9 bases are shared with TRBD1. The V gene end was trimmed by 4 bases and the J gene end by 3 bases; junction bases not matched to a gene: 6. This CDR3 comprises 15 residues. The germline CDR1 and CDR2 sequences are SEHNR and FQNEAQ (reference sequence). CDR3 loop: CASSYAQGAEETQYF. As DNA, the CDR3 is TGTGCCAGCAGCTACGCACAGGGGGCAGAAGAGACCCAGTACTTC.

This clonotype was seen ten or more times. J is TRBJ2-7 and V is TRBV6-1; D may be TRBD2 (6 bases). The CDR3 consists of 15 residues. With 5 bases removed from V and 4 bases from J, the gap between germline ends came to 18 bases. Germline V gene lookup returns CDR1 MNHNS and CDR2 SASEGT. CDR3 sequence (DNA): TGTGCCAGCAGTAACATCCGGGAGCGAATTTACGAGCAGTACTTC. Translation: CASSNIRERIYEQYF.

This clonotype was counted at least ten times. The V gene is TRBV12-3 or TRBV12-4, the J gene TRBJ2-2; D is possibly TRBD1 (5 bases). CDR3 size: 15 residues. V gave up 3 bases and J gave up 5 bases, with 13 bases separating them. The CDR3 sequence is CASSLGRARTGELFF. CDR3 nucleotide sequence: TGTGCCAGCAGTTTGGGCAGGGCGAGGACCGGGGAGCTGTTTTTT.

This clonotype was counted many times. The chain employs TRBV20-1 and TRBJ1-2; 8 bases are a match to TRBD1. Trimming cost V 2 bases and J 8 bases; bases outside gene matches: 7. Germline V gives CDR1 DFQATT, CDR2 SNEGSKA (reference sequence). The CDR3 spans 13 residues. As DNA, the CDR3 is TGCAGTGCTAGATCCGACAGGGGCGGCGGCTACACCTTC. It translates to CSARSDRGGGYTF.

This clonotype was seen ten or more times. V is TRBV7-8 and J is TRBJ1-4, with TRBD1 identical over 8 bases. V was pared by 0 bases and J by 5 bases, with 5 bases of the junction left unmatched. CDR3 length: 16 amino acids. Germline CDR1 reads SGHVS; CDR2 reads FQNEAQ. In DNA form, the CDR3 reads TGTGCCAGCAGCTTAGCGAGGACAGGGAACAATGAAAAACTGTTTTTT. Its protein is CASSLARTGNNEKLFF.

The chain has TRBV7-6 and TRBJ1-4; D is unclear. CDR1 SGHVS and CDR2 FNYEAQ come from the germline V gene. This CDR3 region has 15 residues. Deletions cut 4 bases from V and 8 bases from J, with 17 bases between. In nucleotides, the CDR3 is TGTGCCAGCAGCTCCCCACGGGGAGGTGTGGAAAAACTGTTTTTT. This codes for CASSSPRGGVEKLFF.

This clonotype was detected a few times. The CDR3 loop is CASSQPSEKLFF. The DNA of the CDR3 is TGTGCCAGCAGCCAACCGAGCGAAAAACTGTTTTTT. The chain links TRBV3-1 to TRBJ1-4; no definite D call. The CDR3 extends over 12 amino acids. The V end lost 2 bases, the J end lost 8 bases, and 6 bases lay between the germline ends. The germline gives CDR1 LGHDT, CDR2 YNNKEL (reference sequence).

As DNA, the CDR3 is TGTGCCAGCAGCCCAGATCGTTCTGCCTATGAGCAGTTCTTC. Its translation: CASSPDRSAYEQFF. V usage is TRBV11-2 and J usage is TRBJ2-1; D gene uncertain. Trimming pared 5 bases from V and 8 bases from J, leaving 16 bases between. Germline CDR1 and CDR2: SGHAT and FQNNGV. CDR3 length: 14 residues.

The chain employs TRBV11-1 and TRBJ2-7; TRBD1 aligns across 7 bases. Germline CDR1 SGHAT, CDR2 FQDESV (reference sequence). CDR3 size: 14 residues. Losses at the gene ends were 6 bases for V and 4 bases for J; bases not matched to a gene: 9. CDR3 protein: CASSELGTDYEQYF. For the CDR3, the DNA is TGTGCCAGCAGTGAGCTTGGGACAGATTACGAGCAGTACTTC. Filled out from reference TRBV11-1 and TRBJ2-7, the complete variable domain reads EAEVAQSPRYKITEKSQAVAFWCDPISGHATLYWYRQILGQGPELLVQFQDESVVDDSQLPKDRFSAERLKGVDSTLKIQPAELGDSAMYLCASSELGTDYEQYFGPGTRLTVT.

CDR3 bases: TGTGCCACCGCGCCGGGACACACATACACTGAAGCTTTCTTT. Translating gives CATAPGHTYTEAFF. This sequence joins TRBV28 and TRBJ1-1, with D perhaps TRBD1 (6 bases). CDR3 size: 14 residues. V lost 10 bases to trimming and J lost 3 bases, with 18 bases between them. The germline CDR1 and CDR2 sequences are MDHEN and SYDVKM. The variable domain in full, completed from reference TRBV28 and TRBJ1-1, reads DVKVTQSSRYLVKRTGEKVFLECVQDMDHENMFWYRQDPGLGLRLIYFSYDVKMKEKGDIPEGYSVSREKKERFSLILESASTNQTSMYLCATAPGHTYTEAFFGQGTRLTVV.

In its sample, this clonotype was seen a few times. The V call is TRBV9, the J call TRBJ2-3, with 8 bases that match TRBD2. The germline V gene has CDR1 SGDLS and CDR2 YYNGEE. V dropped 4 bases and J dropped 2; count of bases not matched to a gene: 6. The CDR3 extends over 15 amino acids. CDR3 residues: CASSPTSGLTDTQYF. The CDR3 DNA reads TGTGCCAGCAGCCCTACTAGCGGCCTCACAGATACGCAGTATTTT.

The sample holds many counts of this clonotype. The J gene is TRBJ2-1, the V gene TRBV20-1; maybe TRBD2 (5 bases). The CDR3 has 15 amino acids. V lost 0 bases, J lost 6 bases, and 15 bases lay in between. CDR1 is DFQATT and CDR2 is SNEGSKA in the germline V gene (reference sequence). The DNA of the CDR3 is TGCAGTGCTAGAGATCGTGCTAGCCACCCCAATGAGCAGTTCTTC. Translation gives CSARDRASHPNEQFF.

This clonotype was detected a few times. The genes are TRBV27 and TRBJ2-5, with 7 bases identical to TRBD1. CDR1 is MNHEY and CDR2 is SMNVEV in the germline V gene (reference sequence). This CDR3 is built from 17 residues. V gave up 8 bases and J gave up 1 base; unmatched junction bases: 16. CDR3 sequence: CASSRGGIRGFQETQYF. DNA for the CDR3: TGTGCCAGCTCCAGAGGGGGAATCAGGGGGTTCCAAGAGACCCAGTACTTC.

The chain is built from TRBV19 and TRBJ2-5; D call uncertain. There are 13 residues in the CDR3. Germline-derived CDR1 and CDR2 are LNHDA and SQIVND (reference sequence). The V end lost 1 base, the J end lost 5 bases, and 8 bases lay between the germline ends. The CDR3 reads CASSIVAAETQYF. In DNA form, the CDR3 reads TGTGCCAGTAGTATAGTGGCCGCGGAGACCCAGTACTTC.

In this sample, this clonotype turned up many times. The CDR3: CASSFGTYNEQFF. The CDR3 DNA reads TGTGCCAGCAGTTTCGGGACGTACAATGAGCAGTTCTTC. V gene TRBV12-3 or TRBV12-4 combines with J gene TRBJ2-1; the D gene could be TRBD1 or TRBD2 (5 bases each). The CDR3 loop spans 13 amino acids. V dropped 3 bases and J dropped 4 bases, with 7 bases sitting between them.